This T cell receptor beta chain was captured by sequencing in a study of blood T cell repertoires in COVID-19 (dated by TCRdb to the early 2020s). Background on the whole study: Samples covering the acute and convalescent phases of COVID-19 were provided by collaborators in the United States, Italy and Spain. The samples were drawn from the first 160 participants of the ongoing ImmuneRACE study and from roughly 1,300 subjects provided by 6 global collaborators. The material from the prospective study consisted of cDNA or gDNA derived from T cells, B-cell-depleted T cells, or PBMCs. A de-identified subject ID, COVID-19 status, age in years and sex were almost always included in the sample metadata. The dataset comprised deeply sampled blood TCRbeta repertoires from subjects exposed to, actively infected with, or recovered from COVID-19. Where available, HLA class I and class II types were taken from metadata supplied by the sample provider and were not determined by assay-based typing. The repertoires were released in a freely available public database meant as a resource for research on the immune response to SARS-CoV-2.

The paper's findings and limits, for the study overall: Clinical and demographic metadata were provided uncurated, with the amount varying by source and participant.

TCRbeta CDR3 regions were amplified from genomic DNA by means of the immunoSEQ Assay, a bias-controlled multiplex PCR. The study's processing was this. Nucleated cell counts per sample were estimated from amplification of reference gene primers within the assay. Sequence reads were collapsed and filtered to measure the absolute abundance of every unique TCRbeta CDR3 rearrangement. Productive Simpson clonality was computed per sample as the square root of Simpson's diversity index over productive rearrangements. Drawn from immuneACCESS, this table holds only the in-frame rearrangements with V and J called that TCRdb kept. Clones are partly lost; checked studies trace under half to an unresolved V gene and leave the rest unexplained. V and J calls and clone size are as listed in that table; D and trimming were resolved from the DNA. This sample lists some 57,000 clones; roughly 92% were detected once. The ten most abundant clones make up 5.5% to 6% of the sample.

The collaborating institutions used their own protocols to collect whole blood in K2EDTA tubes. For TCRbeta analysis, collaborators shipped samples as frozen whole blood, isolated PBMCs, or DNA extracted from either of those sample types. Of note for this clone: Its antigen has not been determined. No base quality information exists; no much larger clone differs at one position.

This sequence was found in a human donor in a cohort sampled during active COVID-19. Material for sequencing was peripheral blood.

In nucleotide form, the sequence is TGTGCCAGCTCACCACGCGACTCCTATAATTCACCCCTCCACTTT. Its protein product is CASSPRDSYNSPLHF. The chain joins TRBV18 to TRBJ1-6, with the D gene call left open. The CDR3 goes from the cysteine to the phenylalanine over 15 residues. Solely the CDR3 DNA is kept, with 45 bases framed from the first base. Via the germline V gene, CDR1 is KGHSH and CDR2 LQKENI. V lost 1 base and J lost 0 bases; the stretch between them is 4 bases long.